One sample yielded the 15 T cell receptor beta chains listed below, sequenced in a study of cytomegalovirus exposure and HLA in healthy donors. The PCR contained 60 Vbeta and 13 Jbeta primers. The repertoire was sequenced with immunoSEQ multiplex PCR; TCRdb's copy has only in-frame clones and lacks some. The sample lists fewer than 250,000 clones; about four fifths were seen once. The sample taken for sequencing was PBMCs. These TCRs come from a man in his forties in good health and CMV-seropositive.

The chain recombines TRBV19 with TRBJ1-4; weak D call: TRBD1 (5 bases). Trimming pared 3 bases from V and 7 bases from J, leaving 9 bases between. This CDR3 is 13 amino acids long. The V gene's germline CDR1 is LNHDA and CDR2 SQIVND (reference sequence). The CDR3 region is CASSMQGFEKLFF. As DNA, the CDR3 is TGTGCCAGTAGTATGCAGGGTTTTGAAAAACTGTTTTTT.

The V and J genes are TRBV18 and TRBJ2-5; TRBD1 aligns across 7 bases. The CDR3 spans 13 residues. J lost 3 bases, V lost 5 bases, and 3 bases had no gene match. In germline, CDR1 is KGHSH, CDR2 LQKENI. The CDR3 reads CASSSTGEETQYF. The CDR3 DNA sequence: TGTGCCAGCTCATCTACAGGGGAAGAGACCCAGTACTTC.

This clone was found a few times. V gene TRBV30 combines with J gene TRBJ2-5; weak D call: TRBD1 (5 bases). This CDR3 is built from 14 residues. Germline V lookup: CDR1 GTSNPN, CDR2 SVGIG (reference sequence). The V end lost 0 bases, the J end lost 1 base, and 9 bases lay between the germline ends. This CDR3 reads CAWSVHRSQETQYF. CDR3 nucleotides: TGTGCCTGGAGTGTACACAGGTCCCAAGAGACCCAGTACTTC.

This chain connects TRBV2 to TRBJ2-1, with 8 bases lining up with TRBD2. The ends lost 6 bases at V and 0 bases at J; junction bases unmatched: 7. The CDR3 extends over 16 amino acids. Germline values: CDR1 SNHLY, CDR2 FYNNEI. The CDR3 DNA reads TGTGCCAGCAGAAAATTAGCGGGGAGCTCCTACAATGAGCAGTTCTTC. Its protein product is CASRKLAGSSYNEQFF.

J is TRBJ1-5 and V is TRBV4-2, with no clear D. The germline V and J ends were trimmed by 0 bases and 4 bases, with 10 bases remaining between them. CDR1 and CDR2 (germline): LGHNA, YNFKEQ. This CDR3 has 15 amino acids. Here the CDR3 DNA reads TGTGCCAGCAGCCAAGATCTCTCGGTTAATCAGCCCCAGCATTTT. Translation: CASSQDLSVNQPQHF.

The chain combines TRBV29-1 with TRBJ2-5, with a weak D call TRBD2 (6 bases). Trimming stripped 6 bases from V and 4 bases from J, with 18 bases between. The CDR3 length is 14 residues. CDR1 is SQVTM, CDR2 ANQGSEA, per germline. CDR3 DNA: TGCAGCGTCCCGCTGGCGGGGTTAAGAGAGACCCAGTACTTC. Its protein is CSVPLAGLRETQYF.

A note on this clone: The junction differs from germline at one of its ends, possibly a read error. The chain employs TRBV5-1 and TRBJ2-1; 8 bases align to TRBD2. CDR1 SGHRS and CDR2 YFSETQ come from the germline V gene. This CDR3 is built from 15 residues. The CDR3 reads CASSLAAGEGNGQFF. The CDR3 nucleotides are TGCGCCAGCAGCTTGGCAGCGGGAGAGGGAAATGGGCAGTTCTTC.

The chain joins TRBV5-1 to TRBJ2-1; 7 bases match TRBD1. CDR3 length: 15 residues. CDR1 is SGHRS, CDR2 YFSETQ, per germline. The V gene end was trimmed by 2 bases and the J gene end by 3 bases; junction bases not matched to a gene: 5. The CDR3 sequence is CASSFEGADYNEQFF. Written as DNA, the CDR3 is TGCGCCAGCAGCTTCGAGGGGGCAGACTACAATGAGCAGTTCTTC.

The gene calls are TRBV15 and TRBJ1-1, with 10 bases that match TRBD1. Germline V CDR1 and CDR2: LNHNV, YYDKDF (reference sequence). The trim removed 1 base at V and 6 bases at J, leaving 5 bases unmatched. CDR3 size: 15 residues. The CDR3 nucleotides are TGTGCCACCAGCAGAGCCGACAGGGGGCCTTCTGAAGCTTTCTTT. This encodes CATSRADRGPSEAFF.

The CDR3: CASSLFEGSPGTDTQYF. The CDR3 nucleotides are TGTGCCAGCAGCCTCTTTGAGGGTTCGCCTGGCACAGATACGCAGTATTTT. V gene TRBV5-8 combines with J gene TRBJ2-3, with a weak D call TRBD2 (5 bases). With 4 bases removed from V and 1 base from J, the gap between germline ends came to 19 bases. Germline loops: CDR1 SGHTS, CDR2 YDEGEE. The CDR3 has 17 amino acids.

The V gene is TRBV2, the J gene TRBJ1-2, with D perhaps TRBD1 (6 bases). CDR1 SNHLY and CDR2 FYNNEI come from the germline V gene. The V end was cut by 2 bases, the J end by 8 bases, with 12 bases between. CDR3 length: 13 amino acids. As DNA, the CDR3 is TGTGCCAGCAGTGAATGGGCAGGGGTAGGCTACACCTTC. Its translation is CASSEWAGVGYTF.

In its sample, this clone was seen a few times. The chain combines TRBV7-9 with TRBJ2-1; 10 bases map to TRBD2. Germline CDR1 reads SEHNR; CDR2 reads FQNEAQ (reference sequence). Unmatched junction bases numbered 9, after V lost 3 bases and J lost 7 bases. The CDR3 is made up of 16 amino acids. In nucleotides, the CDR3 is TGTGCCAGCAGCTTGGGAACTAGCGGGAAAAGGAATGAGCAGTTCTTC. This sequence encodes CASSLGTSGKRNEQFF.

Notes on this clone: An end of the junction does not agree with germline; a read error may underlie this. V usage is TRBV10-3 and J usage is TRBJ2-1; the D gene is possibly TRBD2 (5 bases). Germline loops: CDR1 ENHRY, CDR2 SYGVKD. This CDR3 has 16 residues. CDR3 in DNA: TGTGCCATCAGTGAACCTTCCCGGGCCCCCGGGAATGTGCAGTTCTTC. This sequence encodes CAISEPSRAPGNVQFF.

The genes are TRBV14 and TRBJ2-6; TRBD1 might be the D (6 bases). The CDR3 length is 16 residues. V lost 0 bases and J 6 bases, leaving 12 bases between the germline ends. Germline loops: CDR1 SGHDN, CDR2 FVKESK. The CDR3 spells CASSQDRPGVANVLTF. CDR3 bases: TGTGCCAGCAGCCAAGACCGGCCAGGGGTGGCCAACGTCCTGACTTTC. The whole variable domain, filled in from reference TRBV14 and TRBJ2-6, reads EAGVTQFPSHSVIEKGQTVTLRCDPISGHDNLYWYRRVMGKEIKFLLHFVKESKQDESGMPNNRFLAERTGGTYSTLKVQPAELEDSGVYFCASSQDRPGVANVLTFGAGSRLTVL.

This clone has only a few counts. The chain links TRBV7-2 to TRBJ1-2, with TRBD1 matching 7 bases. The CDR3 has 15 amino acids. V lost 5 bases and J lost 5; bases outside the gene matches: 11. Germline lookup yields CDR1 SGHTA and CDR2 FQGNSA. The CDR3 DNA follows: TGTGCCAGCAGCCCCGCCCGGCCAGGGGGATATGGCTACACCTTC. It codes for CASSPARPGGYGYTF.